The clone carrying this T cell receptor (beta chain) occurred many times. Its antigen is not identified. These data belong to a study of T cell repertoires in cytomegalovirus infection. Across the whole study: Recently identified HLA-C-restricted and well-studied HLA-B-restricted CMV epitopes were used. Both CMV infection and a matching HLA type were indicated by public TCR beta signatures. Study-wide results and caveats: The study found HLA-C-restricted CMV-specific TCR beta clonotypes dominating the ex vivo response. Cumulative frequency (of public TCR beta family members) identified carriers of CMV plus the relevant HLA.

A single record per CDR3 protein comes from TCRdb applying MiXCR to the reads. The sample lists approximately 990,000 distinct CDR3 sequences, approximately 31% occurring once. V was pared by 3 bases and J by 1 base, with 18 bases between. The CDR3 has 17 amino acids. This clonotype was sampled from a human donor in good health (CMV status not recorded). Some clones in this sample may be carry-over from other donors' samples. Source: cultured CD8+ T cells from PBMCs, taken from culture after CMV antigen stimulation. The chain couples TRBV12-3 or TRBV12-4 to TRBJ1-1; D perhaps matches TRBD1 (5 bases). This CDR3 reads CASSFWPGQRGNTEAFF. The CDR3 DNA follows: TGTGCCAGCAGTTTCTGGCCAGGGCAAAGGGGGAACACTGAAGCTTTCTTT.